What follows are 22 T cell receptor beta chains derived from one specimen sequenced in a study of radiotherapy plus CTLA-4 blockade in lung cancer. The method was immunoSEQ multiplex PCR; TCRdb's version includes in-frame clones alone and lacks a portion of them. The data contain over 85,000 clones, approximately 75% of them singletons. The sequencing here drew on peripheral blood, taken from a patient treated with radiotherapy plus ipilimumab. These receptors all come from a human donor with non-small cell lung cancer who had a partial response to radiotherapy plus ipilimumab. Some clones in this sample may be carry-over from other donors' samples.

The chain uses TRBV27 and TRBJ2-7; 11 bases align to TRBD2. The length of the CDR3 is 15 residues. Germline V gene lookup returns CDR1 MNHEY and CDR2 SMNVEV (reference sequence). V trimming: 6 bases; J trimming: 5 bases; junction bases outside the gene matches: 9. CDR3: CASRTLAGGDHEQYF. The CDR3 coding sequence is TGTGCCAGCAGAACCTTAGCGGGGGGGGACCACGAGCAGTACTTC.

This chain links TRBV7-2 with TRBJ1-2; maybe TRBD1 (5 bases). Germline CDR1 SGHTA, CDR2 FQGNSA. The length of the CDR3 is 13 residues. Trimming pared 5 bases from V and 8 bases from J, leaving 15 bases between. In DNA form, the CDR3 reads TGTGCCAGCAGCCCCCTCGCCCGGGGGGGCTACACCTTC. Encoded protein: CASSPLARGGYTF.

The rearrangement joins TRBV29-1 to TRBJ1-1, with 10 positions matching TRBD1. The CDR3 is 13 residues long. V lost 8 bases, J lost 4 bases, and 7 bases stayed unmatched. Per germline, CDR1 SQVTM and CDR2 ANQGSEA. The CDR3 sequence is CSSDRGRGTEAFF. CDR3 DNA: TGCAGCTCCGACAGGGGGCGGGGCACTGAAGCTTTCTTT.

This clone occurred a few times. The chain joins TRBV11-3 to TRBJ2-1; D gene unclear. The CDR3 sequence is 14 residues long. Trimming left V 3 bases short and J 4 bases short, with 10 bases between. In germline, CDR1 is SGHNT, CDR2 YENEEA. CDR3 DNA sequence: TGTGCCAGCAGCTTGGGTGACACTTACAATGAGCAGTTCTTC. Translating it yields CASSLGDTYNEQFF. The full variable domain, rest sourced from reference TRBV11-3 and TRBJ2-1, is EAGVVQSPRYKIIEKKQPVAFWCNPISGHNTLYWYLQNLGQGPELLIRYENEEAVDDSQLPKDRFSAERLKGVDSTLKIQPAELGDSAVYLCASSLGDTYNEQFFGPGTRLTVL.

The chain carries TRBV7-2 and TRBJ1-1; D not resolved. The germline CDR1 and CDR2 sequences are SGHTA and FQGNSA. This CDR3 comprises 12 residues. V was trimmed by 5 bases and J by 8 bases, leaving 12 bases between them. The CDR3 DNA is TGTGCCAGCAGCGGTATCAGAAACGAAGCTTTCTTT. It codes for CASSGIRNEAFF.

V is TRBV7-9 and J is TRBJ2-1, with a weak D call TRBD1 (5 bases). Looked up from germline, CDR1 is SEHNR and CDR2 is FQNEAQ (reference sequence). The V end lost 5 bases, the J end lost 7 bases, and 21 bases lay between the germline ends. This CDR3 region has 16 residues. CDR3 in DNA: TGTGCCAGCAGCCGACACGGGCAGGGTATTTATAATGAGCAGTTCTTC. Its translation: CASSRHGQGIYNEQFF.

The chain links TRBV6-1 to TRBJ1-4; D may be TRBD1 (5 bases). Germline V gene lookup returns CDR1 MNHNS and CDR2 SASEGT. Trimming stripped 0 bases from V and 3 bases from J, with 11 bases between. This CDR3 is built from 16 residues. CDR3 DNA sequence: TGTGCCAGCAGTGAAGCGGGGGGAGTAGCTAATGAAAAACTGTTTTTT. Translation gives CASSEAGGVANEKLFF.

This clone has more than one count but fewer than ten. The genes are TRBV5-1 and TRBJ2-1; D perhaps matches TRBD1 (6 bases). CDR3 size: 15 residues. V lost 1 base and J lost 3, with 11 bases in between. Germline-derived CDR1 and CDR2 are SGHRS and YFSETQ. Here the CDR3 DNA reads TGCGCCAGCAGCTTGATACAGGGAGTCTACAATGAGCAGTTCTTC. Translation gives CASSLIQGVYNEQFF.

V is TRBV18 and J is TRBJ2-2, with D tentatively TRBD2 (5 bases). V was shortened by 3 bases and J by 4 bases, with 15 bases between the two germline ends. Looked up from germline, CDR1 is KGHSH and CDR2 is LQKENI. This CDR3 has 16 amino acids. The DNA of the CDR3 is TGTGCCAGCTCACCCCGGAGGTTAGGGCTCACCGGGGAGCTGTTTTTT. Encoded protein: CASSPRRLGLTGELFF.

The V call is TRBV2, the J call TRBJ2-2, with 9 positions matching TRBD1. The CDR3 covers 15 residues. With V trimmed by 6 bases and J by 1 base, 3 bases remained unmatched. Per germline, CDR1 SNHLY and CDR2 FYNNEI. This CDR3 is CASRQGAVNTGELFF. CDR3 nucleotides: TGTGCCAGCAGACAGGGGGCGGTGAACACCGGGGAGCTGTTTTTT.

The J gene is TRBJ1-3, the V gene TRBV30; 8 bases agree with TRBD1. Germline V gene data show CDR1 as GTSNPN and CDR2 as SVGIG (reference sequence). The CDR3 sequence is 15 residues long. The V gene end was trimmed by 0 bases and the J gene end by 7 bases; junction bases not matched to a gene: 8. As DNA, the CDR3 is TGTGCCTGGAGTGTAAAAGTGACAGGGGTTAACACCATATATTTT. This translates into CAWSVKVTGVNTIYF.

The rearrangement uses TRBV11-3 and TRBJ2-7, with 7 bases fitting TRBD1. The CDR3 sequence is 14 residues long. Germline CDR1 SGHNT, CDR2 YENEEA. The trim removed 4 bases at V and 1 base at J, leaving 4 bases unmatched. The CDR3 DNA sequence: TGTGCCAGCAGCTCGGGACAGCTTTCCTACGAGCAGTACTTC. It encodes CASSSGQLSYEQYF.

In this sample, this clone turned up a few times. The V and J genes are TRBV5-1 and TRBJ2-7; 8 bases align to TRBD2. Trimming cost V 7 bases and J 3 bases; bases outside gene matches: 12. CDR1 and CDR2 from the germline V gene are SGHRS and YFSETQ. The CDR3 length is 15 residues. CDR3 DNA sequence: TGCGCCAGCGGCCCTAATAGCGGGGTACACTACGAGCAGTACTTC. Its translation: CASGPNSGVHYEQYF. The entire variable domain, with the rest obtained from reference TRBV5-1 and TRBJ2-7, is as follows: KAGVTQTPRYLIKTRGQQVTLSCSPISGHRSVSWYQQTPGQGLQFLFEYFSETQRNKGNFPGRFSGRQFSNSRSEMNVSTLELGDSALYLCASGPNSGVHYEQYFGPGTRLTVT.

This clone was seen a handful of times. J is TRBJ2-7 and V is TRBV11-2; D uncertain. V dropped 5 bases and J dropped 5 bases, with 7 bases sitting between them. CDR3 length equals 11 residues. The germline V gene has CDR1 SGHAT and CDR2 FQNNGV. In DNA form, the CDR3 reads TGTGCCAGCAGCACTTCCCACGAGCAGTACTTC. Residues: CASSTSHEQYF.

The chain recombines TRBV6-6 with TRBJ2-7, with 7 bases matching TRBD1. CDR1 and CDR2 (germline): MNHNY, SVGAGI (reference sequence). This CDR3 has 15 amino acids. Trimming removed 6 bases from V and 0 bases from J; junction bases left unmatched: 8. The CDR3 spells CASSMTGTSSYEQYF. The CDR3 nucleotides are TGTGCCAGCAGCATGACAGGGACCAGCTCCTACGAGCAGTACTTC.

In its sample, this clone was seen a few times. The V call is TRBV18, the J call TRBJ1-1, with 7 bases fitting TRBD1. The CDR3 runs 15 residues. Germline loops: CDR1 KGHSH, CDR2 LQKENI. The V segment lost 3 bases and the J segment 2 bases; nucleotides outside the gene matches: 6. The CDR3 nucleotides read TGTGCCAGCTCACCGAGACAGGGAATTAACACTGAAGCTTTCTTT. This encodes CASSPRQGINTEAFF.

About this clone: The identical CDR3 is also encoded by other nucleotide sequences in the sample. The chain carries TRBV7-9 and TRBJ2-5, with D uncertain. The CDR3 is 13 residues long. CDR1 SEHNR and CDR2 FQNEAQ come from the germline V gene (reference sequence). Trimming took 6 bases from V and 4 from J, leaving 12 bases between them. The CDR3 sequence is CASSPRGPETQYF. The CDR3 DNA follows: TGTGCCAGCAGTCCTAGAGGCCCAGAGACCCAGTACTTC. The full variable domain, in which reference TRBV7-9 and TRBJ2-5 provide the parts outside the CDR3, is DTGVSQNPRHKITKRGQNVTFRCDPISEHNRLYWYRQTLGQGPEFLTYFQNEAQLEKSRLLSDRFSAERPKGSFSTLEIQRTEQGDSAMYLCASSPRGPETQYFGPGTRLLVL.

The CDR3 DNA reads as TGTGCCAGCAGAACAGGGGTAGGGGAGACCCAGTACTTC. The encoded protein is CASRTGVGETQYF. The chain combines TRBV7-9 with TRBJ2-5, with 7 bases that match TRBD1. The CDR3 consists of 13 residues. Germline V gene data show CDR1 as SEHNR and CDR2 as FQNEAQ (reference sequence). J gave up 5 bases and V 6 bases, and 6 bases lay outside the gene matches.

The chain joins TRBV25-1 to TRBJ2-4, with 8 bases lining up with TRBD1. The CDR3 has 16 residues. The V and J ends lost 5 bases and 1 base, in that order; junction bases with no gene match: 7. In germline, CDR1 is MGHDK, CDR2 SYGVNS. This CDR3 is CASSSRTGRAKNIQYF. For the CDR3, the DNA is TGTGCCAGCAGTTCCCGGACAGGGCGTGCCAAAAACATTCAGTACTTC.

The chain recombines TRBV11-2 with TRBJ2-2; TRBD1 is a possible D gene (6 bases). The CDR3 has 14 amino acids. Germline CDR1 is SGHAT and CDR2 is FQNNGV. V dropped 4 bases and J dropped 7 bases, with 13 bases sitting between them. CDR3 in DNA: TGTGCCAGCAGCTCCCGGGACACGGGCGGGGAGCTGTTTTTT. Translating gives CASSSRDTGGELFF.

The chain is built from TRBV7-3 and TRBJ2-5; 9 nucleotides agree with TRBD2. The germline V gene encodes CDR1 SGHTA and CDR2 FQGTGA. The J segment lost 5 bases and the V segment lost 1 base, leaving 2 bases of the junction unmatched. CDR3 length equals 14 residues. The chain's CDR3 is CASSLSGRGETQYF. DNA of the CDR3: TGTGCCAGCAGCTTAAGCGGGAGGGGGGAGACCCAGTACTTC. The entire variable domain, with the rest obtained from reference TRBV7-3 and TRBJ2-5, is as follows: GAGVSQTPSNKVTEKGKYVELRCDPISGHTALYWYRQSLGQGPEFLIYFQGTGAADDSGLPNDRFFAVRPEGSVSTLKIQRTERGDSAVYLCASSLSGRGETQYFGPGTRLLVL.

This clone was detected a few times. V gene TRBV19 combines with J gene TRBJ1-5; TRBD1 matches at 7 bases. The CDR3 is made up of 14 amino acids. Trimming cost V 3 bases and J 9 bases; bases outside gene matches: 8. CDR1 and CDR2 (germline): LNHDA, SQIVND (reference sequence). The CDR3 coding sequence is TGTGCCAGTAGTATCAGACAGGGAAGTGTGCCCCAGCATTTT. Its translation is CASSIRQGSVPQHF.